The entry that follows covers one T cell receptor (beta chain) sequence. What antigen it recognizes has not been identified. Base qualities are not recorded, but no much larger clone differs from it by a single base. Patients with autoimmune disease history or receiving systemic immunosuppression were excluded from the trial. Peripheral blood for TCR sequencing was collected from all dose cohorts at baseline, on cycle 4 day 1, and on cycle 7 day 1. Samples came from an open-label, multicenter, first-in-human phase I dose-escalation trial of ivuxolimab. Adults with locally advanced or metastatic head and neck squamous cell, hepatocellular, melanoma or renal cell carcinoma were enrolled in the trial. Before TCR sequencing, CD4+ T cells and CD8+ T cells were sorted from peripheral blood as separate populations. These data are taken from a study of OX40 agonist ivuxolimab in advanced cancers. Describing the broader study: Ivuxolimab, which targeted the costimulatory receptor OX40 (CD134), was an agonistic, fully human IgG2 monoclonal antibody. Intravenous ivuxolimab was administered to patients every 2 weeks at six dose levels: 0.01, 0.1, 0.3, 1.5, 3 and 10 mg/kg. Patients were allowed to have had prior anti-PD-1, anti-PD-L1 or anti-CTLA-4 therapy, and approximately 37% of the dose-escalation patients had been treated with checkpoint inhibitors. In the dose-escalation cohort, nearly 85% of patients were male, and the mean age was 60 years with a range of roughly 23 to 79. Of the approximately 53 patients in dose escalation, some 20 had hepatocellular carcinoma, some 15 had melanoma, 9 had renal cell carcinoma and 9 had head and neck cancer. Partial responses were achieved by three dose-escalation patients, of whom one had hepatocellular carcinoma and two had cutaneous melanoma. The paper covers the monotherapy dose-escalation part of the phase I ivuxolimab trial, which included N ≈ 50 patients. The point of sequencing TCRbeta in the periphery was to test whether ivuxolimab changed TCR sequence diversity and drove clonal T-cell expansion. Beyond this particular receptor, the publication reports: Low levels of normalized T-cell clonal expansion were also seen in some nonresponding patients. Which antigens the clonally expanded peripheral T cells were specific for was not determined. At doses of 0.1 to 3.0 mg/kg, clonal expansion of both CD4+ and CD8+ T cells in blood was seen between baseline and week 6. In the 0.1-3.0 mg/kg groups, partial responders were among the patients with the lowest normalized peripheral clonal expansion, particularly in CD8+ T cells. After ivuxolimab, CD8+ T cells had more expanded clones than CD4+ T cells on average.

Genomic DNA was isolated from the sorted cells so that the TCRbeta CDR3 region could be sequenced. The immunoSEQ Assay was used to sequence the TCRbeta CDR3 regions. As stored in TCRdb, this immuneACCESS dataset retains in-frame rearrangements with V and J assigned. A fraction of the clones does not appear; measured against another copy, unresolved V genes explain less than half of the discrepancy, and the remainder lacks a known reason. Recorded for this sample are just over 40,000 clones; roughly 85% of them occurred a single time. The top ten clonotypes cover around 17% of the sample. A distance of 13 bases separates the germline ends of V and J, which lose 0 bases and 10 bases respectively. In the germline V gene, CDR1 corresponds to SGHNT and CDR2 to YENEEA. From its cysteine to its phenylalanine, the CDR3 spans 15 amino acids. Of the read, only the CDR3 DNA is kept; its 45 bases are in frame from base 1.

Rearrangement joined TRBV11-3 to TRBJ1-6; TRBD1 might be the D gene, on 5 matching bases. The sequencing here drew on CD4+ or CD8+ T cells sorted from blood, taken in a trial of the OX40 agonist ivuxolimab. This TCR was recovered from an adult with an advanced solid tumor such as melanoma, head and neck, liver or kidney cancer. The DNA reads as follows: TGTGCCAGCAGCTTAGATGCAGGGCGGGGATCACCCCTCCACTTT. Its translation reads: CASSLDAGRGSPLHF. With all but the CDR3 taken from the reference TRBV11-3 and TRBJ1-6 genes, the full variable domain is: EAGVVQSPRYKIIEKKQPVAFWCNPISGHNTLYWYLQNLGQGPELLIRYENEEAVDDSQLPKDRFSAERLKGVDSTLKIQPAELGDSAVYLCASSLDAGRGSPLHFGNGTRLTVT.